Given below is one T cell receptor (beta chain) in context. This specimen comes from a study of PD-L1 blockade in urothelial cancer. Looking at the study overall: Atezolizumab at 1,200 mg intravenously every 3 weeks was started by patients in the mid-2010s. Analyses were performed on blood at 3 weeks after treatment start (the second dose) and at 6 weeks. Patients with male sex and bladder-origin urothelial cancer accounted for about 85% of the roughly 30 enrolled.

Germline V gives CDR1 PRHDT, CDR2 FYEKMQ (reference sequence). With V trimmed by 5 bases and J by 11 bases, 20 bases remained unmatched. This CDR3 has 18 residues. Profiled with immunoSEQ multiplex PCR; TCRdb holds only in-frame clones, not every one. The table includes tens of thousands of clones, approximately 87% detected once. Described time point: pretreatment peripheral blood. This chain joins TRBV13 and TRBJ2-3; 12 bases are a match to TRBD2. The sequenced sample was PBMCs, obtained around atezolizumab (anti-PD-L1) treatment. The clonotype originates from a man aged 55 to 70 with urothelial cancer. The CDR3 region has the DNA TGTGCCAGCAGCGGAGGTCCCGCGGGGCTAGCGGGGGGGCGTGGGCAGTATTTT. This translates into CASSGGPAGLAGGRGQYF.